Below, 9 T cell receptor beta chains from the same sample are listed, as sequenced in a study of vaccination and CD4 T cells after COVID-19. Treatment reported: approximately nine-day PBMC culture with coronavirus spike peptide pools or control peptides (ViraFEST assay). Sequencing of cultured CD4+ T cell DNA used the Oncomine TCR Beta short-read assay. Using its own MiXCR run on the PCR reads, TCRdb lists one record per CDR3 protein. This table holds just over 3,000 distinct CDR3 sequences, over 65% found once. These TCRs are of unknown antigen specificity. Input material: CD4+ T cells from blood, cultured in vitro. The receptors stem from a human donor who had recovered from COVID-19.

The rearrangement joins TRBV20-1 to TRBJ1-2; no clear D gene. The germline V gene has CDR1 DFQATT and CDR2 SNEGSKA (reference sequence). The V end lost 0 bases, the J end lost 2 bases, and 16 bases lay between the germline ends. The CDR3 loop spans 16 amino acids. The CDR3 region is CSARDGAAPPNYGYTF. The CDR3 coding sequence is TGCAGTGCTAGAGATGGCGCGGCACCTCCAAACTATGGCTACACCTTC.

This rearrangement joins TRBV2 to TRBJ1-2; perhaps TRBD1 as D (6 bases). The CDR3 sequence is 15 residues long. Germline V gives CDR1 SNHLY, CDR2 FYNNEI. V shed 2 bases and J shed 6 bases, with 16 bases lying between them. This CDR3 reads CASSENRVSGDGYTF. CDR3 sequence (DNA): TGTGCCAGCAGTGAAAACAGGGTCTCAGGGGATGGCTACACCTTC.

The V call is TRBV6-2 or TRBV6-3, the J call TRBJ2-3; D is unresolved. Trimming removed 8 bases at V and 2 bases at J, with 11 bases between. The length of the CDR3 is 13 residues. Per germline, CDR1 MNHEY and CDR2 SVGEGT. Here the CDR3 DNA reads TGTGCCAGCTGTAGCCAATTCACAGATACGCAGTATTTT. Translation gives CASCSQFTDTQYF.

V gene TRBV27 combines with J gene TRBJ1-1, with D perhaps matching TRBD1 (6 bases). The CDR3 contains 14 residues. Trimming cost V 5 bases and J 4 bases, with 14 bases left between them. Germline-derived CDR1 and CDR2 are MNHEY and SMNVEV (reference sequence). CDR3 loop: CASSRTGRGTEAFF. The CDR3 DNA reads TGTGCCAGCAGTAGAACAGGGAGGGGCACTGAAGCTTTCTTT.

The chain employs TRBV20-1 and TRBJ1-2; no clear D. Looked up from germline, CDR1 is DFQATT and CDR2 is SNEGSKA (reference sequence). CDR3 length equals 13 residues. V was clipped by 2 bases and J by 4 bases, with 11 bases between them. This CDR3 is CSARPTSGYGYTF. CDR3 DNA: TGCAGTGCTAGACCAACGTCAGGCTATGGCTACACCTTC.

V and J are TRBV11-2 and TRBJ1-1; D gene uncertain. The germline V gene has CDR1 SGHAT and CDR2 FQNNGV. CDR3 length: 12 residues. The V gene lost 11 bases and the J gene lost 0 bases, with 10 bases spanning the gap. The CDR3 DNA reads TGTGCCTGGAGGTCGCTGAACACTGAAGCTTTCTTT. It encodes CAWRSLNTEAFF.

The CDR3 is CASSADGLNSPLHF. Written as DNA, the CDR3 is TGTGCCAGCAGCGCGGACGGGCTGAATTCACCCCTCCACTTT. The chain is built from TRBV5-4 and TRBJ1-6; D unresolved. This CDR3 has 14 amino acids. Per the germline V gene, CDR1 is SGHNT and CDR2 is YYREEE (reference sequence). Trimming shortened V by 4 bases and J by 7 bases, and 12 bases separated the two germline ends.

This clonotype was detected a few times. CDR3 DNA: TGTGCCAGCAGTTATAGCGGTGGCAATCAGCCCCAGCATTTT. The encoded protein is CASSYSGGNQPQHF. V and J are TRBV6-5 and TRBJ1-5; D is undetermined. Germline V gives CDR1 MNHEY, CDR2 SVGAGI. V lost 3 bases and J lost 2, with 8 bases in between. The CDR3 extends over 14 amino acids.

The chain is built from TRBV12-3 or TRBV12-4 and TRBJ1-4; D remains ambiguous. V lost 1 base to trimming and J lost 10 bases, with 10 bases between them. CDR3 length equals 13 residues. The CDR3 DNA sequence: TGTGCCAGCAGTTTAGTCCTAACGGGAAAACTGTTTTTT. This translates into CASSLVLTGKLFF.